This T cell receptor beta chain was retrieved from a study of beta chain features in type 1 diabetes. For the study at large: The patients were much like the healthy donors in age, gender and cell yields. Points from the study as a whole: TCRB repertoires of naive, central memory and Treg cells appeared more similar among patients than among healthy donors. Insertion counts at VDJ junctions were lower in type 1 diabetes patients, who also showed more deletions there. Within each of all four CD4+ subsets, Type 1 diabetes patients had TCRB CDR3s that were moderately but significantly shorter. PCR might preferentially amplify shorter templates, equally in patients and controls.

Notes on this clone: What it binds is not known. Other DNA sequences in this sample translate to the same CDR3.

The entirety of the isolated RNA underwent reverse transcription, so expressed TCRB transcripts were sequenced. Clones were read by immunoSEQ multiplex PCR, and TCRdb kept only the in-frame ones, dropping some. The table records 100,000 to 150,000 clones, approximately 9% of them present only once. The CDR3 covers 14 residues. The V end lost 9 bases, the J end lost 8 bases, and 22 bases lay between the germline ends. Germline CDR1 reads MDHEN; CDR2 reads SYDVKM. The TCR originated in a man aged 25 to 40 with type 1 diabetes. The sequencing input was central memory CD4+ T cells from blood. V usage is TRBV28 and J usage is TRBJ1-2; D perhaps matches TRBD1 (6 bases). The CDR3 here is CASGPGHHSTGYTF. The CDR3 region has the DNA TGTGCCAGTGGTCCGGGACACCACTCTACCGGCTACACCTTC.